Described below is a single T cell receptor (beta chain) sequence and its context. The data are from a study of blood T cell repertoires in COVID-19. Whole-study context: Acute-phase and convalescent COVID-19 samples originated in the United States, Italy and Spain. In each case, the material was cDNA or gDNA derived from T cells, B-cell-depleted T cells, or PBMCs.

Sequencing used immunoSEQ multiplex PCR; TCRdb keeps in-frame clones, though not all of them. The table has approximately 53,000 clones, around 90% seen once. The CDR3 is 14 amino acids. Germline CDR1 MDHEN, CDR2 SYDVKM. V dropped 5 bases and J dropped 4 bases, with 11 bases sitting between them. Input material: peripheral blood. The gene calls are TRBV28 and TRBJ2-2; D unresolved. The source is a human donor in a cohort sampled during active COVID-19. CDR3: CASSAPPSTGELFF. CDR3 DNA sequence: TGTGCCAGCAGTGCCCCACCTAGCACCGGGGAGCTGTTTTTT.